This T cell receptor beta chain was identified during a study of blood T cell repertoires in COVID-19. On the study more broadly: Acute and convalescent COVID-19 samples came from the United States, Italy and Spain.

During active infection, Seattle patients enrolled and were then monitored through disease. There are 15 residues in the CDR3. The V gene's germline CDR1 is SGHRS and CDR2 YFSETQ. The junction had 0 bases not matched to a gene; V was cut back by 0 bases and J by 3 bases. Clones were sequenced by immunoSEQ multiplex PCR, and TCRdb holds only the in-frame ones, with some missing. Of approximately 290,000 clones listed, 91% are singletons. On this clone itself: This same CDR3 is encoded by further DNA sequences in the sample.

This sequence originates from a woman between 25 and 40 years old with COVID-19, enrolled during active disease. The chain combines TRBV5-1 with TRBJ2-1, with 10 bases that match TRBD2. The sample consisted of peripheral blood. CDR3 nucleotides: TGCGCCAGCAGCTTGGGGACTAGCGGCTACAATGAGCAGTTCTTC. This sequence encodes CASSLGTSGYNEQFF.